Listed below are T cell receptor beta chains from one sample, sequenced in a study of T-cell reconstitution after alpha-beta-depleted transplantation in children. Via MiXCR, TCRdb re-called the PCR reads, giving one row per CDR3 protein. The sample shows more than 200,000 distinct CDR3 sequences, around 9.7% of them seen only once. The sequenced sample was PBMCs from the stem cell graft donor, obtained from the stem cell graft. The receptors shown here come from a human donor who donated a stem cell graft to a child with SCID. The CDR3 runs from the conserved cysteine through the conserved F or W. The order of the fields is J gene, V gene, clone size, D gene, CDR3 DNA, CDR3 protein. The D gene is left open where the match is weak. Size tells how often a clone was seen (once, few, many) or the class of an expanded clone, and some rows leave it out.

TRBJ1-2,TRBV3-1,many,-,TGTGCCAGCACGACAGATACGGGAGGCTACACCTTC,CASTTDTGGYTF
TRBJ1-1,TRBV5-1,many,-,TGCGCCAGCAGCTTGTTGGAGAACACTGAAGCTTTCTTT,CASSLLENTEAFF
TRBJ2-3,TRBV15,-,-,TGTGCCACCAGCAGAGATCAGCGGCTTACCACAGATACGCAGTATTTT,CATSRDQRLTTDTQYF
TRBJ2-1,TRBV3-1,-,TRBD2,TGTGCCAGCAGGGCAGGTGTTACTAGCGGGGGGGCCTACAATGAGCAGTTCTTC,CASRAGVTSGGAYNEQFF
TRBJ1-1,TRBV2,many,-,TGTGCCAGCAGTGATCAAGGCGGTGGAGGGACTGAAGCTTTCTTT,CASSDQGGGGTEAFF
TRBJ1-1,TRBV5-1,many,-,TGCGCCAGCAGCCCACGCGGGACCCACTTCGAGATGAACACTGAAGCTTTCTTT,CASSPRGTHFEMNTEAFF
TRBJ2-5,TRBV12-3/TRBV12-4,many,-,TGTGCCAGCAGTTTCACTGGCAGAATCCAAGAGACCCAGTACTTC,CASSFTGRIQETQYF
TRBJ1-5,TRBV20-1,many,TRBD1,TGCAGTGCTAAGACGACAGGGAACCAGCCCCAGCATTTT,CSAKTTGNQPQHF
TRBJ1-1,TRBV5-6,-,-,TGTGCCAGCAGCTTGTCGGTAGATAACACTGAAGCTTTCTTT,CASSLSVDNTEAFF
TRBJ2-7,TRBV6-5,-,-,TGTGCCAGCAGTTCCCCGGGGGGCGGGGGTTCCTACGAGCAGTACTTC,CASSSPGGGGSYEQYF
TRBJ1-2,TRBV24-1,many,TRBD1,TGTGCCACCAGTGGTCACAGGGGGCGTTATGGTGGCTACACCTTC,CATSGHRGRYGGYTF
TRBJ1-4,TRBV5-1,few,-,TGCGCCAGCAGTCCCCTTCTTGACAGTCCTGGAAAACTGTTTTTT,CASSPLLDSPGKLFF
TRBJ1-6,TRBV7-3,many,-,TGTGCCAGCAGCTTAAGCGCTCGACAGGCCACCAATTCACCCCTCCACTTT,CASSLSARQATNSPLHF
TRBJ2-7,TRBV7-2,many,TRBD2,TGTGCCAGCAGCTACGGCGGGGGGGCGGGGAACGAGCAGTACTTC,CASSYGGGAGNEQYF
TRBJ2-4,TRBV7-2,many,TRBD1,TGTGCCAGCAGCCCCTGGGGACAGATAGCCAAAAACATTCAGTACTTC,CASSPWGQIAKNIQYF
TRBJ2-3,TRBV12-3/TRBV12-4,many,TRBD1,TGTGCCAGCAGTTTCGCCGGGACAGGGAGCGATACGCAGTATTTT,CASSFAGTGSDTQYF
TRBJ2-3,TRBV4-2,-,-,TGTGCCAGCAGCCAAGAGATGAGCAGGGAGTGGGGAGATACGCAGTATTTT,CASSQEMSREWGDTQYF
TRBJ2-1,TRBV7-9,many,TRBD2,TGTGCCAGCAGCCGGGGGGTCGATGAGCAGTTCTTC,CASSRGVDEQFF
TRBJ2-1,TRBV12-5,many,-,TGTGCTAGTGGTCCCCCGCGGGCGGACTACAATGAGCAGTTCTTC,CASGPPRADYNEQFF
TRBJ1-1,TRBV6-2/TRBV6-3,many,-,TGTGCCAGCAGACCTTTGAACACTGAAGCTTTCTTT,CASRPLNTEAFF
TRBJ2-7,TRBV12-3/TRBV12-4,many,-,TGTGCCAGCACAACCCTTGGATTAATGACCTACGAGCAGTACTTC,CASTTLGLMTYEQYF
TRBJ2-1,TRBV10-3,many,-,TGTGCCATCAGGGGCTTGGGGAAGGGGAGCTCCTACAATGAGCAGTTCTTC,CAIRGLGKGSSYNEQFF
TRBJ2-7,TRBV5-1,many,TRBD2,TGCGCCAGCAGCTGGGGACTAGCGGGGGATCCCCAAACCTACGAGCAGTACTTC,CASSWGLAGDPQTYEQYF
TRBJ1-2,TRBV7-9,many,-,TGTGCCAGCAGCCCCCCCGTAGTTGGCTACACCTTC,CASSPPVVGYTF
TRBJ1-4,TRBV5-5,many,TRBD1,TGTGCCAGCAGCCGTGGACAGGGAGGGGGCTCAACTAATGAAAAACTGTTTTTT,CASSRGQGGGSTNEKLFF
TRBJ2-1,TRBV28,many,-,TGTGCCAGCAGTTTGGGGGAGAGCGCGAGGGTCGATGAGCAGTTCTTC,CASSLGESARVDEQFF
TRBJ1-2,TRBV15,many,-,TGTGCCACCAGCAGAGATTTGAATTTAGAAGACCGAATTTTC,CATSRDLNLEDRIF
TRBJ1-2,TRBV25-1,many,-,TGTGCCAGCAGTGAATACGAGGGCCGAGCTAACTATGGCTACACCTTC,CASSEYEGRANYGYTF
TRBJ1-4,TRBV7-2,many,-,TGTGCCAGCAGCTTACGGCCCAGGGGCCGGGGCCGAGGACTGTTTTTT,CASSLRPRGRGRGLFF
TRBJ2-2,TRBV29-1,many,-,TGCAGCGTAGCGGACTCGAACACCGGGGAGCTGTTTTTT,CSVADSNTGELFF
TRBJ2-2,TRBV5-6,many,-,TGTGCCAGCCGGGTGAGGGGGAACACCGGGGAGCTGTTTTTT,CASRVRGNTGELFF
TRBJ2-5,TRBV20-1,few,TRBD2,TGCAGCGCTGGACTAGCGGGGCCTACGGGGACCCAGTACTTC,CSAGLAGPTGTQYF
TRBJ2-3,TRBV11-2,many,TRBD2,TGTGCCAGCAGCTTCAAGCGGGGGATGGGCACAGATACGCAGTATTTT,CASSFKRGMGTDTQYF
TRBJ2-7,TRBV7-2,many,-,TGTGCCAGCTGCCCCAGAACAGTTGCCCCCTACGAGCAGTACTTC,CASCPRTVAPYEQYF
TRBJ2-1,TRBV5-1,-,TRBD1,TGCGCCAGCAGCTTGCACGGACAGGGGGCGATCAATGAGCAGTTCTTC,CASSLHGQGAINEQFF
TRBJ1-1,TRBV12-3/TRBV12-4,many,-,TGTGCCAGCAGCCTCGTGGGCGAAGCTTTCTTT,CASSLVGEAFF
TRBJ1-2,TRBV28,many,-,TGTGCCAGCAGTTTTTTGGGAAAGGGCTACACCTTC,CASSFLGKGYTF
TRBJ2-1,TRBV4-2,-,-,TGTGCCAGCAGCCAACTGGGGGAGTCTAGCTACAATGAGCAGTTCTTC,CASSQLGESSYNEQFF
TRBJ2-2,TRBV20-1,many,TRBD2,TGCAGTGCTAGGACTAGCGGGGTGGCCGGGGAGCTGTTTTTT,CSARTSGVAGELFF
TRBJ1-6,TRBV9,-,-,TGTGCCAGCAGCGCGTGGGGGGGCCGTTCACCCCTCCACTTT,CASSAWGGRSPLHF
TRBJ1-4,TRBV29-1,-,-,TGCAGCGTTGAAACTAATGAAAAACTGTTTTTT,CSVETNEKLFF
TRBJ1-1,TRBV6-2/TRBV6-3,-,-,TGTGCCAGCAGTTACGTGGCCCCGGGGACTGAAGCTTTCTTT,CASSYVAPGTEAFF
TRBJ2-7,TRBV28,many,-,TGTGCCAGCAGTTTAGACACCCGTTGGGGGGAGCAGTACTTC,CASSLDTRWGEQYF
TRBJ1-2,TRBV5-1,many,-,TGCGCCAGCAGCTTGGAGCCCCGCTACTATGGCTACACCTTC,CASSLEPRYYGYTF
TRBJ2-2,TRBV10-3,many,-,TGTGCCGGCAGACGAGCGCAGGACACCGGGGAGCTGTTTTTT,CAGRRAQDTGELFF
TRBJ2-3,TRBV11-2,many,-,TGTGCCAGCAGCTTAAGGGGCCCCCCAGATACGCAGTATTTT,CASSLRGPPDTQYF
TRBJ2-4,TRBV11-3,many,-,TGTGCCAGCAGCCACCTTGGGAGGCAAAAAAACATTCAGTACTTC,CASSHLGRQKNIQYF